Listed here are 4 T cell receptor beta chains from one sample, sequenced in a study of naive and memory T cell subsets (TCRdb year 2017). Libraries were constructed by UMI-ligation and nested PCR. The sequencer listed for this sample is Illumina MiSeq. To cover both TRBC1 and TRBC2, the beta constant-region primer consisted of an equimolar mix of two oligonucleotides. The ligated cDNA went through four rounds of PCR with nested alpha and beta constant-region primers together with the SP2 primer. TCRdb itself trimmed the public reads at Q25 with fastp, ran MiXCR and retained productive beta chains. Rows matching on CDR3 protein sequence are summarized as one entry with the most common DNA and genes. The sample records some 17,000 distinct CDR3 sequences, around 8.2% of which are singletons. 23% of the sample rests with the top ten. Sample: central memory CD8+ T cells from blood. According to the study, the label for this sample's cell subset or site signals: central memory, CD45RA- CD27+. The source is a human donor in good health.

This clonotype has more than one count but fewer than ten. J is TRBJ2-3 and V is TRBV6-2 or TRBV6-3; D may be TRBD1 (6 bases). The germline V gene has CDR1 MNHEY and CDR2 SVGEGT. The ends were cut back, 8 bases at V and 2 bases at J, with 14 bases in the middle. The CDR3 consists of 14 residues. DNA for the CDR3: TGTGCCAGCGGACAGACAGCGTCCACAGATACGCAGTATTTT. Protein product: CASGQTASTDTQYF.

A single count supports this clonotype. V is TRBV19 and J is TRBJ2-1; 7 nucleotides match TRBD1. Losses at the gene ends were 6 bases for V and 1 base for J; bases not matched to a gene: 6. The CDR3 loop spans 15 amino acids. Germline assignment: CDR1 LNHDA and CDR2 SQIVND (reference sequence). The CDR3 sequence is CASSPTGASYNEQFF. The CDR3 DNA is TGTGCCAGTAGCCCCACAGGGGCGTCCTACAATGAGCAGTTCTTC.

The chain couples TRBV4-2 to TRBJ2-2; TRBD2 might be the D (6 bases). CDR3 length equals 17 residues. Germline loops: CDR1 LGHNA, CDR2 YNFKEQ. V gave up 4 bases and J gave up 2 bases, with 17 bases separating them. DNA for the CDR3: TGTGCCAGCAGCCGCAGGGAGACTAGGCTTAACACCGGGGAGCTGTTTTTT. Its translation is CASSRRETRLNTGELFF.

This clonotype was recorded a few times. The genes are TRBV5-1 and TRBJ2-5; D is uncertain. This CDR3 contains 12 residues. With 0 bases removed from V and 4 bases from J, the gap between germline ends came to 4 bases. The germline CDR1 and CDR2 sequences are SGHRS and YFSETQ. In DNA, the CDR3 is TGCGCCAGCAGCTTGGAGGGAGAGACCCAGTACTTC. It specifies CASSLEGETQYF.